The present T cell receptor beta chain was sequenced within a study of cytomegalovirus exposure and HLA in healthy donors. Study-level findings and limits: In the approximately 130 validation repertoires, a later analysis found that first-cohort TCR clusters tended to co-occur.

V was cut by 3 bases and J by 4 bases, with 15 bases left in between. Germline assignment: CDR1 LNHDA and CDR2 SQIVND (reference sequence). CDR3 length: 16 residues. In this sample, this clone turned up once. The antigen is unknown. TCRdb's table, derived via immunoSEQ multiplex PCR, lists solely in-frame clones and lacks some. Among around 150,000 clones listed, about 89% were seen once. The source is a woman under 30 in good health and CMV-seropositive. The sample consisted of PBMCs. This sequence joins TRBV19 and TRBJ2-2; tentatively, D is TRBD1 (8 bases). The CDR3 protein is CASSIWTGRGTGELFF. CDR3 nucleotide sequence: TGTGCCAGTAGTATTTGGACAGGGAGGGGCACCGGGGAGCTGTTTTTT. The whole variable domain, remainder taken from reference TRBV19 and TRBJ2-2, is DGGITQSPKYLFRKEGQNVTLSCEQNLNHDAMYWYRQDPGQGLRLIYYSQIVNDFQKGDIAEGYSVSREKKESFPLTVTSAQKNPTAFYLCASSIWTGRGTGELFFGEGSRLTVL.